This entry is about one TCR beta chain. The repertoire was sequenced with immunoSEQ multiplex PCR; TCRdb's copy has only in-frame clones and lacks some. The data contain about 170,000 clones, about 87% of them singletons. The data originate from a study of T cell responses to AZD1222 COVID-19 vaccine. Sequenced here: peripheral blood, sampled 28 days after the second dose of the MenACWY control vaccine. This clonotype was sampled from an adult who received the MenACWY meningococcal vaccine as a control.

Here the CDR3 reads CASSWDRGYEQYF. For the CDR3, the DNA is TGTGCCAGCAGTTGGGACAGGGGCTACGAGCAGTACTTC. The chain joins TRBV25-1 to TRBJ2-7, with 10 bases matching TRBD1. Per germline, CDR1 MGHDK and CDR2 SYGVNS. The CDR3 loop spans 13 amino acids. V lost 5 bases to trimming and J lost 3 bases; unmatched junction nucleotides: 1.